This T cell receptor beta chain was sequenced during a study of Ad26.COV2.S vaccination and SARS-CoV-2 variants. Produced via immunoSEQ multiplex PCR; TCRdb's table is partial and in-frame only. The repertoire includes around 310,000 clones, about 90% of them detected once, and 4.5% to 5.5% sits in the top ten. Losses at the gene ends were 6 bases for V and 11 bases for J; bases not matched to a gene: 5. Germline CDR1 reads SQVTM; CDR2 reads ANQGSEA. This CDR3 region has 11 residues. As to treatment: roughly 20 received Ad26.COV2.S at low or high dose, single or two shots; about five received placebo; per-sample allocation not given. At day 63 after the first vaccine or placebo injection, samples were drawn.

The TCR was taken from a person aged 18 to 59 who received the Ad26.COV2.S COVID-19 vaccine or a placebo. The chain links TRBV29-1 to TRBJ2-7; 12 positions match TRBD2. The material sequenced was peripheral blood, taken in a trial of Ad26.COV2.S vaccine versus placebo. CDR3 bases: TGCAGCGTCTCGACTAGCGGGAGTGAGTACGTC. Encoded protein: CSVSTSGSEYV.